The rows below give T cell receptor beta chains drawn from one sample of a study of CDR3 diversity in severe acne. TCRdb recomputed calls from the PCR reads with MiXCR, one row per CDR3 protein. The table has roughly 93,000 distinct CDR3 sequences, approximately 49% seen once. Sequencing was carried out using blood. These receptors originate from a male donor with severe acne vulgaris. Both conserved end residues are part of each CDR3. A D gene is named only where the DNA matches it firmly. Rows may omit the clone size; those that give it use once, few, many or a size class.

d_call	cdr3_length	v_call	clone_size	j_call	cdr3_aa	cdr3_nt
TRBD1	15	TRBV2	.	TRBJ1-6	CASHPQGAGGSPLHF	TGTGCCAGCCACCCTCAGGGGGCCGGGGGATCACCCCTCCACTTT
.	13	TRBV3-1	.	TRBJ2-5	CASSLGSGTRLDF	TGTGCCAGCAGCCTAGGTTCCGGGACAAGGCTTGACTTC
.	16	TRBV5-1	.	TRBJ2-1	CASSLTGDWNSGEQFF	TGCGCCAGCAGCTTGACAGGGGACTGGAACTCGGGTGAGCAGTTCTTC
.	18	TRBV9	few	TRBJ1-3	CASSVNRGNEYPGNTIYF	TGTGCCAGCAGCGTAAACAGAGGGAATGAATATCCTGGAAACACCATATATTTT
TRBD1	14	TRBV7-2	.	TRBJ1-1	CASSRDRANTEAFF	TGTGCCAGCAGCCGGGACAGGGCCAACACTGAAGCTTTCTTT
TRBD2	18	TRBV6-6	few	TRBJ2-3	CASSYLSGLAGGGDTQYF	TGTGCCAGCAGTTATCTTAGCGGACTAGCGGGAGGGGGGGATACGCAGTATTTT
.	14	TRBV5-8	many	TRBJ1-2	CASSRDWENYGYTF	TGTGCCAGCAGCCGAGATTGGGAGAACTATGGCTACACCTTC
.	15	TRBV6-1	few	TRBJ1-1	CASSEQVQWNTEAFF	TGTGCCAGCAGTGAACAAGTGCAATGGAACACTGAAGCTTTCTTT
.	16	TRBV4-1	medium-sized	TRBJ1-6	CASSPLAQGDNSPLHF	TGCGCCAGCAGCCCCCTTGCACAGGGCGATAATTCACCCCTCCACTTT
.	16	TRBV4-3	.	TRBJ2-6	CASSQDWASGANVLTF	TGCGCCAGCAGCCAAGATTGGGCCTCTGGGGCCAACGTCCTGACTTTC
TRBD1	13	TRBV29-1	many	TRBJ1-2	CSVRAGQGGGYTF	TGCAGCGTTCGGGCGGGACAGGGGGGCGGCTACACCTTC
.	14	TRBV9	.	TRBJ2-2	CASSVSFLVGELFF	TGTGCCAGCAGCGTTTCTTTTTTGGTTGGGGAGCTGTTTTTT
.	15	TRBV2	few	TRBJ1-5	CASSEFLYSNQPQHF	TGTGCCAGCAGTGAATTTCTTTACAGCAATCAGCCCCAGCATTTT
.	16	TRBV4-2	.	TRBJ1-6	CASSQETASYNSPLHF	TGTGCCAGCAGCCAAGAGACAGCGTCCTATAATTCACCCCTCCACTTT
.	12	TRBV2	.	TRBJ1-1	CASTPTPLLAFF	TGTGCCAGCACCCCCACGCCCCTGTTGGCTTTCTTT
TRBD1	15	TRBV9	.	TRBJ1-1	CASSVVSQGFAEAFF	TGTGCCAGCAGCGTAGTCTCACAGGGGTTCGCTGAAGCTTTCTTT
.	18	TRBV4-1	few	TRBJ1-1	CAGSQGGVGGASDTEALF	TGCGCCGGCAGCCAAGGGGGGGTAGGAGGGGCCTCCGACACTGAAGCTCTCTTT
.	15	TRBV5-1	.	TRBJ2-5	CASSPDNGGAETQYF	TGCGCCAGCAGCCCCGATAACGGGGGCGCTGAGACCCAGTACTTC
.	14	TRBV12-3/TRBV12-4	.	TRBJ1-6	CASSRRSGDSPHHF	TGTGCCAGCAGCAGGAGGTCGGGGGACTCACCCCACCACTTT
TRBD1	17	TRBV2	many	TRBJ1-5	CASMGTGRVGSNQPQHF	TGTGCCAGCATGGGGACAGGGAGGGTTGGGAGCAATCAGCCCCAGCATTTT
.	15	TRBV2	.	TRBJ2-4	CASKAQGGAGNIQYF	TGTGCCAGCAAGGCACAGGGAGGGGCTGGAAACATTCAGTACTTC
.	15	TRBV2	.	TRBJ2-5	CASSSYFPSKETQYF	TGTGCCAGCAGTTCGTACTTCCCGAGCAAAGAGACCCAGTACTTC